The T cell receptor beta chain described here comes from a study of regulatory T cells in long-lasting Graves disease. This clonotype was seen many times. Assembly of TCR beta libraries relied on iRepertoire HTBI primers together with Arm-PCR of CDR3 regions. TCRdb independently ran MiXCR on the multiplex PCR reads; one entry per CDR3 protein. The table includes fewer than 650,000 distinct CDR3 sequences, around 17% detected once. Time point in this sample: newly diagnosed GD, antithyroid drugs for less than 3 months. Generation of the TCR library employed RNA extracted from PBMCs. The CDR3 extends over 15 amino acids. V was pared by 5 bases and J by 0 bases, with 12 bases between. These records were also assigned to another study, of T cells in Graves' hyperthyroidism and ophthalmopathy.

V usage is TRBV12-3 or TRBV12-4 and J usage is TRBJ2-3, with D maybe TRBD1 (5 bases). Sample: peripheral blood mononuclear cells (PBMCs), taken at new diagnosis, from a patient treated with antithyroid drugs. The origin of this receptor is a woman aged 30 to 39 with Graves disease. CDR3 DNA sequence: TGTGCCAGCAGTCGAAAGGGGTTCAGCACAGATACGCAGTATTTT. This codes for CASSRKGFSTDTQYF.